A single sample is the source of the 26 T cell receptor beta chains below, sequenced in a study of cytomegalovirus exposure and HLA in healthy donors. The PCR contained 60 Vbeta and 13 Jbeta primers. Profiled with immunoSEQ multiplex PCR; TCRdb holds only in-frame clones, not every one. The repertoire consists of about 160,000 clones, with approximately 90% occurring once and the leading ten covering 0.85% to 1%. The sample taken for sequencing was PBMCs. All receptors come from a woman in her thirties in good health and CMV-seronegative.

This clone has a single count. The chain links TRBV9 to TRBJ2-2, with 14 bases matching TRBD2. J was trimmed by 5 bases and V by 2 bases; bases with no gene match: 8. CDR1 is SGDLS and CDR2 is YYNGEE in the germline V gene. The CDR3 extends over 18 amino acids. DNA for the CDR3: TGTGCCAGCAGCGTCCAGACTAGCGGGGGGGCGTTGACCGGGGAGCTGTTTTTT. Residues: CASSVQTSGGALTGELFF. The full variable domain, its missing parts supplied by reference TRBV9 and TRBJ2-2, is DSGVTQTPKHLITATGQRVTLRCSPRSGDLSVYWYQQSLDQGLQFLIQYYNGEERAKGNILERFSAQQFPDLHSELNLSSLELGDSALYFCASSVQTSGGALTGELFFGEGSRLTVL.

The chain employs TRBV10-2 and TRBJ2-7; TRBD2 aligns across 13 bases. J was trimmed by 4 bases and V by 8 bases; bases with no gene match: 5. This CDR3 has 14 residues. Germline V CDR1 and CDR2: WSHSY, SAAADI. DNA of the CDR3: TGCGCCAGCGCAACTAGCGGGAGGGGGTACGAGCAGTACTTC. This gives the protein CASATSGRGYEQYF.

The chain recombines TRBV28 with TRBJ2-7; tentatively, D is TRBD2 (5 bases). This CDR3 has 13 amino acids. Looked up from germline, CDR1 is MDHEN and CDR2 is SYDVKM. Trimming cost V 5 bases and J 4 bases, with 12 bases left between them. CDR3 loop: CASSPPGLYEQYF. The CDR3 bases are TGTGCCAGCAGTCCCCCGGGATTATACGAGCAGTACTTC.

The gene calls are TRBV5-1 and TRBJ2-1; maybe TRBD1 (6 bases). Trimming left V 2 bases short and J 5 bases short, with 8 bases between. The germline gives CDR1 SGHRS, CDR2 YFSETQ. The CDR3 is made up of 13 amino acids. CDR3 protein: CASSLDRNNEQFF. In nucleotides, the CDR3 is TGCGCCAGCAGCTTAGACAGGAACAATGAGCAGTTCTTC.

CDR3 region: CASSEVGAYREQYF. The CDR3 DNA sequence: TGTGCCAGCAGCGAGGTAGGGGCTTATCGGGAGCAGTACTTC. J is TRBJ2-7 and V is TRBV2; a possible D gene is TRBD1 (5 bases). The CDR3 totals 14 residues. Germline values: CDR1 SNHLY, CDR2 FYNNEI. With 6 bases removed from V and 7 bases from J, the gap between germline ends came to 19 bases. The full variable domain, rest sourced from reference TRBV2 and TRBJ2-7, is EPEVTQTPSHQVTQMGQEVILRCVPISNHLYFYWYRQILGQKVEFLVSFYNNEISEKSEIFDDQFSVERPDGSNFTLKIRSTKLEDSAMYFCASSEVGAYREQYFGPGTRLTVT.

The rearrangement uses TRBV5-1 and TRBJ2-7; 7 nucleotides line up with TRBD2. V lost 4 bases, J lost 2 bases, and 9 bases stayed unmatched. This CDR3 contains 15 residues. Germline V gives CDR1 SGHRS, CDR2 YFSETQ. In DNA form, the CDR3 reads TGCGCCAGCAGCCGCTTGGGCGGGAGCCCCTACGAGCAGTACTTC. This translates into CASSRLGGSPYEQYF.

The chain links TRBV5-1 to TRBJ2-5; 8 bases line up with TRBD2. Trimming at V came to 4 bases and at J to 5 bases, leaving 10 bases not matched to a gene. The germline CDR1 and CDR2 sequences are SGHRS and YFSETQ. The CDR3 extends over 15 amino acids. CDR3 DNA sequence: TGCGCCAGCAGCCCCGGGGGGGGCGAGATTGAGACCCAGTACTTC. It codes for CASSPGGGEIETQYF.

The rearrangement links TRBV6-6 to TRBJ1-1; a weak D match, TRBD1 (6 bases). Germline V gives CDR1 MNHNY, CDR2 SVGAGI (reference sequence). V was clipped by 2 bases and J by 3 bases, with 13 bases between them. This CDR3 spans 15 amino acids. The CDR3 coding sequence is TGTGCCAGCAGTTACGGTGGAGGGGGGGACACTGAAGCTTTCTTT. Its protein is CASSYGGGGDTEAFF.

This chain links TRBV7-3 with TRBJ2-1; 15 nucleotides line up with TRBD2. This CDR3 is built from 16 residues. Germline CDR1 and CDR2: SGHTA and FQGTGA. V lost 3 bases and J lost 7; bases outside the gene matches: 4. This chain's CDR3 is CASSFAGTSGRNEQFF. The CDR3 DNA sequence: TGTGCCAGCAGCTTCGCGGGGACTAGCGGGAGGAATGAGCAGTTCTTC.

This clone occurred once. V and J are TRBV7-9 and TRBJ2-2, with a tentative D call TRBD2 (6 bases). CDR1 and CDR2 from the germline V gene are SEHNR and FQNEAQ (reference sequence). The ends were cut back, 4 bases at V and 4 bases at J, with 10 bases in the middle. This CDR3 has 14 residues. The CDR3 region has the DNA TGTGCCAGCAGCTCCGGGGGACTCACCGGGGAGCTGTTTTTT. Encoded protein: CASSSGGLTGELFF. Drawing the rest from reference TRBV7-9 and TRBJ2-2, the complete variable domain is DTGVSQNPRHKITKRGQNVTFRCDPISEHNRLYWYRQTLGQGPEFLTYFQNEAQLEKSRLLSDRFSAERPKGSFSTLEIQRTEQGDSAMYLCASSSGGLTGELFFGEGSRLTVL.

The chain is built from TRBV7-2 and TRBJ2-3; D remains ambiguous. V was clipped by 5 bases and J by 6 bases, with 9 bases between them. This CDR3 comprises 12 residues. Per germline, CDR1 SGHTA and CDR2 FQGNSA. CDR3 sequence: CASSRVWDTQYF. The CDR3 region has the DNA TGTGCCAGCAGCCGAGTTTGGGATACGCAGTATTTT.

J is TRBJ1-2 and V is TRBV18; the D is unclear. Germline assignment: CDR1 KGHSH and CDR2 LQKENI. This CDR3 region has 14 residues. The V end lost 3 bases, the J end lost 8 bases, and 16 bases lay between the germline ends. CDR3 loop: CASSPPRAGGGYTF. In nucleotides, the CDR3 is TGTGCCAGCTCACCCCCGAGGGCAGGTGGCGGCTACACCTTC.

This chain uses TRBV7-3 with TRBJ2-2; perhaps TRBD1 as D (6 bases). The V and J ends lost 6 bases and 4 bases respectively, with 27 bases between them. From germline, CDR1 is SGHTA and CDR2 FQGTGA. The CDR3 loop spans 19 amino acids. CDR3 protein: CASRFHGAGVKVSTGELFF. DNA for the CDR3: TGTGCCAGCAGATTCCATGGGGCAGGGGTTAAGGTGAGCACCGGGGAGCTGTTTTTT.

This chain connects TRBV27 to TRBJ1-5; D possibly corresponds to TRBD1 (5 bases). CDR3 length: 14 amino acids. Trimming pared 4 bases from V and 0 bases from J, leaving 7 bases between. The germline V gene has CDR1 MNHEY and CDR2 SMNVEV (reference sequence). In DNA, the CDR3 is TGTGCCAGCAGTTCAGGGAATAGCAATCAGCCCCAGCATTTT. This gives the protein CASSSGNSNQPQHF.

The V call is TRBV10-2, the J call TRBJ2-1, with 12 bases lining up with TRBD2. CDR1 is WSHSY and CDR2 is SAAADI in the germline V gene. The CDR3 runs 17 residues. The junction had 10 bases not matched to a gene; V was cut back by 4 bases and J by 6 bases. The CDR3 DNA sequence: TGCGCCAGCAGTGTGCCTAGCGGGAGGGAGGGTAGCAATGAGCAGTTCTTC. It codes for CASSVPSGREGSNEQFF.

The rearrangement joins TRBV6-5 to TRBJ1-1; 8 bases fit TRBD1. This CDR3 contains 14 residues. Trimming at V came to 6 bases and at J to 4 bases, leaving 7 bases not matched to a gene. The germline V gene encodes CDR1 MNHEY and CDR2 SVGAGI. CDR3 sequence: CASRPDRGSTEAFF. CDR3 DNA sequence: TGTGCCAGCAGACCCGACAGGGGCTCCACTGAAGCTTTCTTT.

This sequence joins TRBV2 and TRBJ2-5; D possibly corresponds to TRBD2 (5 bases). From germline, CDR1 is SNHLY and CDR2 FYNNEI. This CDR3 is 14 amino acids long. V lost 6 bases and J lost 5, with 16 bases in between. CDR3 nucleotides: TGTGCCAGCAGCGCCGGGGATGGTGTGGAGACCCAGTACTTC. It yields the protein CASSAGDGVETQYF.

This clone is a singleton in its sample. V usage is TRBV5-1 and J usage is TRBJ2-2, with TRBD1 identical over 7 bases. Germline loops: CDR1 SGHRS, CDR2 YFSETQ. The CDR3 covers 16 residues. The trim removed 0 bases at V and 1 base at J, leaving 3 bases unmatched. DNA of the CDR3: TGCGCCAGCAGCTTGGCCAGACAGGGGAACACCGGGGAGCTGTTTTTT. Its protein product is CASSLARQGNTGELFF.

The rearrangement links TRBV27 to TRBJ1-4; D possibly corresponds to TRBD1 (5 bases). Germline CDR1 and CDR2: MNHEY and SMNVEV (reference sequence). The germline V and J ends were trimmed by 8 bases and 10 bases, with 20 bases remaining between them. The CDR3 has 14 residues. Here the CDR3 reads CASGPGHSGGKLFF. The DNA of the CDR3 is TGTGCCAGCGGCCCCGGACATTCCGGGGGAAAACTGTTTTTT. Complete variable domain (other parts from reference TRBV27 and TRBJ1-4): EAQVTQNPRYLITVTGKKLTVTCSQNMNHEYMSWYRQDPGLGLRQIYYSMNVEVTDKGDVPEGYKVSRKEKRNFPLILESPSPNQTSLYFCASGPGHSGGKLFFGSGTQLSVL.

This clone was detected a few times. V gene TRBV10-3 combines with J gene TRBJ2-1; 10 bases fit TRBD2. The CDR3 length is 15 residues. The V gene end was trimmed by 4 bases and the J gene end by 8 bases; junction bases not matched to a gene: 8. The germline gives CDR1 ENHRY, CDR2 SYGVKD. The chain's CDR3 is CAISVSASGSDEQFF. The CDR3 nucleotides are TGTGCCATCAGTGTATCGGCTAGCGGGAGCGATGAGCAGTTCTTC.

This chain's CDR3 is CASSEAGELFF. The CDR3 DNA reads as TGTGCCAGCAGTGAGGCCGGGGAGCTGTTTTTT. The chain links TRBV27 to TRBJ2-2, with no clear D. The CDR3 totals 11 residues. The germline gives CDR1 MNHEY, CDR2 SMNVEV (reference sequence). The V end was cut by 5 bases, the J end by 6 bases, with 4 bases between.

V gene TRBV11-2 combines with J gene TRBJ2-7; tentatively, D is TRBD2 (6 bases). The CDR3 contains 14 residues. Germline values: CDR1 SGHAT, CDR2 FQNNGV. V dropped 1 base and J dropped 6 bases, with 13 bases sitting between them. The CDR3 spells CASSLVRGFGEQYF. In DNA, the CDR3 is TGTGCCAGCAGCTTAGTGCGGGGTTTCGGCGAGCAGTACTTC.

This CDR3 is CASSPLPTATNYGYTF. CDR3 sequence (DNA): TGTGCCAGCAGCCCCCTACCTACCGCGACTAACTATGGCTACACCTTC. The rearrangement joins TRBV2 to TRBJ1-2; D uncertain. V was cut by 6 bases and J by 0 bases, with 17 bases left in between. The CDR3 length is 16 residues. The germline CDR1 and CDR2 sequences are SNHLY and FYNNEI.

The chain couples TRBV27 to TRBJ2-1, with a tentative D call TRBD1 (6 bases). Germline V CDR1 and CDR2: MNHEY, SMNVEV (reference sequence). With 3 bases removed from V and 4 bases from J, the gap between germline ends came to 13 bases. This CDR3 has 15 residues. The CDR3 DNA follows: TGTGCCAGCAGTTTTCGACAGGACACATACAATGAGCAGTTCTTC. It translates to CASSFRQDTYNEQFF.

The chain is built from TRBV28 and TRBJ1-4; D perhaps matches TRBD1 (6 bases). This CDR3 is 14 amino acids long. Trimming took 6 bases from V and 4 from J, leaving 12 bases between them. Germline loops: CDR1 MDHEN, CDR2 SYDVKM. The CDR3 region is CASRNRDINEKLFF. CDR3 nucleotide sequence: TGTGCCAGCAGAAATAGGGACATTAATGAAAAACTGTTTTTT. Variable domain in full (rest from reference TRBV28 and TRBJ1-4): DVKVTQSSRYLVKRTGEKVFLECVQDMDHENMFWYRQDPGLGLRLIYFSYDVKMKEKGDIPEGYSVSREKKERFSLILESASTNQTSMYLCASRNRDINEKLFFGSGTQLSVL.

The chain has TRBV14 and TRBJ2-1; 12 bases map to TRBD2. This CDR3 is built from 16 residues. V dropped 4 bases and J dropped 7; count of bases not matched to a gene: 8. Per germline, CDR1 SGHDN and CDR2 FVKESK. The CDR3 DNA reads TGTGCCAGCAGCCCAGCGGGACTAGCGGGTAAAAATGAGCAGTTCTTC. Translation gives CASSPAGLAGKNEQFF.